This T cell receptor (beta chain) was identified during a study of blood T cell repertoires in COVID-19. In the study overall: From T cells, B-cell-depleted T cells, or PBMCs came the material, which was cDNA or gDNA.

J was trimmed by 3 bases and V by 3 bases; bases with no gene match: 3. The CDR3 runs to 15 residues. CDR1 MGHDK and CDR2 SYGVNS come from the germline V gene. This clone was seen once. The assay was immunoSEQ multiplex PCR, and TCRdb's table has in-frame clones only and misses some. The table has over 150,000 clones, about four fifths seen once. V and J are TRBV25-1 and TRBJ1-1, with 11 positions matching TRBD1. Sequencing was carried out using peripheral blood. The receptor comes from a man in his late teens or twenties with active or convalescent COVID-19. The CDR3 loop is CASSDRGQGDTEAFF. CDR3 nucleotides: TGTGCCAGCAGTGACCGGGGACAGGGGGACACTGAAGCTTTCTTT. Filled out from reference TRBV25-1 and TRBJ1-1, the complete variable domain reads EADIYQTPRYLVIGTGKKITLECSQTMGHDKMYWYQQDPGMELHLIHYSYGVNSTEKGDLSSESTVSRIRTEHFPLTLESARPSHTSQYLCASSDRGQGDTEAFFGQGTRLTVV.